The 27 T cell receptor beta chains presented below share a single source sample, sequenced in a study of cytomegalovirus exposure and HLA in healthy donors. Clones were sequenced by immunoSEQ multiplex PCR, and TCRdb holds only the in-frame ones, with some missing. The sample contains under 200,000 clones, just under 90% of which appear only once. The sample taken for sequencing was PBMCs. The receptors were gathered from a woman between 18 and 29 years old in good health and CMV-seropositive.

The chain joins TRBV9 to TRBJ2-1, with 7 nucleotides matching TRBD1. With V trimmed by 4 bases and J by 4 bases, 8 bases remained unmatched. The length of the CDR3 is 15 residues. CDR1 and CDR2 from the germline V gene are SGDLS and YYNGEE. In nucleotides, the CDR3 is TGTGCCAGCAGCTCCGGGACAGAGGGGTACAATGAGCAGTTCTTC. Amino acid sequence: CASSSGTEGYNEQFF. The variable domain in full, with the rest retrieved from reference TRBV9 and TRBJ2-1, is DSGVTQTPKHLITATGQRVTLRCSPRSGDLSVYWYQQSLDQGLQFLIQYYNGEERAKGNILERFSAQQFPDLHSELNLSSLELGDSALYFCASSSGTEGYNEQFFGPGTRLTVL.

The gene calls are TRBV5-1 and TRBJ2-7; maybe TRBD2 (6 bases). The CDR3 spans 13 residues. Trimming cost V 4 bases and J 7 bases, with 15 bases left between them. Germline-derived CDR1 and CDR2 are SGHRS and YFSETQ. The CDR3 sequence: CASSPAGPGEQYF. DNA of the CDR3: TGCGCCAGCAGCCCGGCGGGACCGGGGGAGCAGTACTTC. Variable domain in full (rest from reference TRBV5-1 and TRBJ2-7): KAGVTQTPRYLIKTRGQQVTLSCSPISGHRSVSWYQQTPGQGLQFLFEYFSETQRNKGNFPGRFSGRQFSNSRSEMNVSTLELGDSALYLCASSPAGPGEQYFGPGTRLTVT.

V and J are TRBV4-2 and TRBJ2-3, with D possibly matching TRBD2 (6 bases). CDR3 length equals 18 residues. Trimming took off 0 bases at V and 1 base at J, with 17 bases between the two ends. The germline gives CDR1 LGHNA, CDR2 YNFKEQ. CDR3 loop: CASSQDSFRASGTDTQYF. The CDR3 DNA reads TGTGCCAGCAGCCAAGATAGTTTTCGCGCTAGCGGCACAGATACGCAGTATTTT.

Here the CDR3 DNA reads TGTGCCAGCAGCTTAGAAGCTGGCTACACCTTC. It is translated as CASSLEAGYTF. This chain links TRBV7-8 with TRBJ1-2; D remains unclear. Germline CDR1 is SGHVS and CDR2 is FQNEAQ. V lost 1 base and J lost 7, with 4 bases in between. This CDR3 has 11 residues.

The V and J genes are TRBV29-1 and TRBJ2-1; no clear D gene. The CDR3 has 12 amino acids. V lost 3 bases, J lost 0 bases, and 3 bases lay in between. Germline V gives CDR1 SQVTM, CDR2 ANQGSEA. In nucleotides, the CDR3 is TGCAGCGTTGAGAGCTCCTACAATGAGCAGTTCTTC. Protein product: CSVESSYNEQFF.

CDR3 bases: TGTGCCAGCAGCTTGTGGACAGGGGTTGGCGGCTACACCTTC. This gives the protein CASSLWTGVGGYTF. This chain connects TRBV5-6 to TRBJ1-2; 9 nucleotides line up with TRBD1. The CDR3 runs to 14 residues. V dropped 1 base and J dropped 8; count of bases not matched to a gene: 6. The germline CDR1 and CDR2 sequences are SGHDT and YYEEEE.

The chain couples TRBV30 to TRBJ2-1; D is perhaps TRBD1 (6 bases). Trimming left V 1 base short and J 15 bases short, with 19 bases between. This CDR3 comprises 13 residues. Germline CDR1 reads GTSNPN; CDR2 reads SVGIG (reference sequence). CDR3 coding DNA: TGTGCCTGGAGTGCCCCAAGGGGGACCCCTGCGTTCTTC. Protein: CAWSAPRGTPAFF.

The CDR3 is CASSKSQNYEQYF. The CDR3 DNA sequence: TGTGCCAGCAGCAAGTCACAAAACTACGAGCAGTACTTC. The chain recombines TRBV21-1 with TRBJ2-7; the table's TRBD1 call for D was not verified on the DNA. TRBV21-1 constitutes a pseudogene. The CDR3 has 13 amino acids.

The rearrangement uses TRBV7-2 and TRBJ2-1; TRBD2 is a possible D gene (6 bases). CDR1 SGHTA and CDR2 FQGNSA come from the germline V gene. Trimming pared 7 bases from V and 7 bases from J, leaving 11 bases between. The CDR3 runs 12 residues. CDR3 loop: CASNIGGNEQFF. DNA of the CDR3: TGTGCCAGCAACATTGGGGGGAATGAGCAGTTCTTC. Combining the CDR3 with reference TRBV7-2 and TRBJ2-1 gives the whole variable domain GAGVSQSPSNKVTEKGKDVELRCDPISGHTALYWYRQSLGQGLEFLIYFQGNSAPDKSGLPSDRFSAERTGGSVSTLTIQRTQQEDSAVYLCASNIGGNEQFFGPGTRLTVL.

The chain joins TRBV4-1 to TRBJ2-1; tentatively, D is TRBD2 (6 bases). The V and J ends lost 1 base and 9 bases respectively, with 19 bases between them. The germline V gene encodes CDR1 MGHRA and CDR2 YSYEKL. The CDR3 length is 16 residues. As DNA, the CDR3 is TGCGCCAGCAGCCAAGTATTCGGGAGCGTGAATGGTGAGCAGTTCTTC. Its protein product is CASSQVFGSVNGEQFF.

The rearrangement uses TRBV5-4 and TRBJ1-4; TRBD1 matches at 7 bases. The length of the CDR3 is 17 residues. Per the germline V gene, CDR1 is SGHNT and CDR2 is YYREEE (reference sequence). V was pared by 2 bases and J by 0 bases, with 7 bases of the junction left unmatched. In DNA, the CDR3 is TGTGCCAGCAGCTTCTCGGGACAGCCTACAACTAATGAAAAACTGTTTTTT. This sequence encodes CASSFSGQPTTNEKLFF.

CDR3 in DNA: TGTGCCAGCAGACCTACTAGCGGGAGTTACGAGCAGTACTTC. It codes for CASRPTSGSYEQYF. This chain connects TRBV6-6 to TRBJ2-7; 11 nucleotides align to TRBD2. Germline CDR1 MNHNY, CDR2 SVGAGI (reference sequence). J lost 4 bases, V lost 6 bases, and 5 bases had no gene match. The CDR3 contains 14 residues.

V and J are TRBV6-5 and TRBJ2-7; perhaps TRBD1 as D (6 bases). With 0 bases removed from V and 6 bases from J, the gap between germline ends came to 15 bases. The length of the CDR3 is 15 residues. From germline, CDR1 is MNHEY and CDR2 SVGAGI. The CDR3 loop reads CASSYSQGIDGEQYF. CDR3 coding DNA: TGTGCCAGCAGTTACTCGCAGGGGATAGACGGCGAGCAGTACTTC.

The V and J genes are TRBV10-2 and TRBJ2-1; TRBD2 aligns across 9 bases. Germline values: CDR1 WSHSY, CDR2 SAAADI. The junction had 4 bases not matched to a gene; V was cut back by 3 bases and J by 7 bases. The length of the CDR3 is 14 residues. The DNA for the CDR3 is TGCGCCAGCAGTGAAGCGGGAGGATCAAATGAGCAGTTCTTC. Residues: CASSEAGGSNEQFF.

The genes are TRBV25-1 and TRBJ2-7; TRBD2 matches at 8 bases. There are 14 residues in the CDR3. Trimming cost V 3 bases and J 4 bases; bases outside gene matches: 5. Germline-derived CDR1 and CDR2 are MGHDK and SYGVNS. The CDR3 nucleotides read TGTGCCAGCAGTGAGCGGGGGGCTCTGTACGAGCAGTACTTC. Protein: CASSERGALYEQYF.

V is TRBV19 and J is TRBJ2-7; 7 bases fit TRBD1. The CDR3 length is 15 residues. The J segment lost 1 base and the V segment lost 9 bases, leaving 12 bases of the junction unmatched. Germline V gives CDR1 LNHDA, CDR2 SQIVND (reference sequence). CDR3 loop: CASTTGTVGSYEQYF. CDR3 coding DNA: TGTGCCAGCACAACCGGGACAGTCGGTTCCTACGAGCAGTACTTC.

This rearrangement joins TRBV21-1 to TRBJ2-3; TRBD2, the table's D call, lacks a check against the DNA. TRBV21-1 is reported as a pseudogene. The CDR3 totals 17 residues. The CDR3 protein is CASREIDGRPGTDTQYF. As DNA, the CDR3 is TGTGCCAGCCGCGAAATTGACGGGAGACCTGGCACAGATACGCAGTATTTT.

The chain recombines TRBV27 with TRBJ1-5, with a possible D match to TRBD1 (6 bases). This CDR3 comprises 15 residues. Germline-derived CDR1 and CDR2 are MNHEY and SMNVEV (reference sequence). The V gene lost 6 bases and the J gene lost 7 bases, with 19 bases spanning the gap. The DNA for the CDR3 is TGTGCCAGCAGACCGGGATTCACAGGGTACCAGCCCCAGCATTTT. Its protein product is CASRPGFTGYQPQHF.

This clone appeared a single time. The rearrangement uses TRBV15 and TRBJ2-2, with D perhaps matching TRBD1 (6 bases). The germline V gene encodes CDR1 LNHNV and CDR2 YYDKDF (reference sequence). CDR3 size: 14 residues. V was clipped by 0 bases and J by 6 bases, with 8 bases between them. The DNA for the CDR3 is TGTGCCACCAGCAGAGACAGGGGAGCCGGGGAGCTGTTTTTT. Translation gives CATSRDRGAGELFF.

This clone has a handful of counts. V usage is TRBV30 and J usage is TRBJ1-5; 7 bases map to TRBD1. Germline V lookup: CDR1 GTSNPN, CDR2 SVGIG (reference sequence). V shed 2 bases, J shed 4 bases, and the junction held 5 bases outside the gene matches. The CDR3 totals 14 residues. Here the CDR3 DNA reads TGTGCCTGGAGTTCAGGGGGATCTAATCAGCCCCAGCATTTT. It is translated as CAWSSGGSNQPQHF.

This chain uses TRBV6-5 with TRBJ1-4; D is possibly TRBD1 (5 bases). The CDR3 is 14 amino acids. Germline lookup yields CDR1 MNHEY and CDR2 SVGAGI. V lost 2 bases and J 4 bases, leaving 8 bases between the germline ends. CDR3 amino acids: CASSYRDSNEKLFF. The CDR3 DNA follows: TGTGCCAGCAGTTACCGCGACAGTAATGAAAAACTGTTTTTT.

The chain combines TRBV7-2 with TRBJ2-5; 8 bases map to TRBD1. CDR3 length: 15 amino acids. Germline V gene lookup returns CDR1 SGHTA and CDR2 FQGNSA. The V gene end was trimmed by 5 bases and the J gene end by 4 bases; junction bases not matched to a gene: 9. Here the CDR3 reads CASSLGQGRSETQYF. The CDR3 nucleotides are TGTGCCAGCAGCCTTGGACAGGGTCGTTCAGAGACCCAGTACTTC.

This chain links TRBV27 with TRBJ2-2; a weak D match, TRBD1 (6 bases). The CDR3 sequence is 15 residues long. With 5 bases removed from V and 6 bases from J, the gap between germline ends came to 16 bases. Germline assignment: CDR1 MNHEY and CDR2 SMNVEV (reference sequence). CDR3 in DNA: TGTGCCAGCAGTCCCCAGGGGTGGGGGCCCGGGGAGCTGTTTTTT. Translating gives CASSPQGWGPGELFF.

The CDR3 region has the DNA TGTGCCAGCTCACCCATGACAGGGTCTACTCGACTACCCTATGGCTACACCTTC. It codes for CASSPMTGSTRLPYGYTF. The chain is built from TRBV18 and TRBJ1-2; 7 positions agree with TRBD1. Germline V gene lookup returns CDR1 KGHSH and CDR2 LQKENI. This CDR3 is built from 18 residues. V lost 3 bases to trimming and J lost 4 bases; unmatched junction nucleotides: 17.

This rearrangement joins TRBV25-1 to TRBJ2-2; 10 bases line up with TRBD1. The ends lost 7 bases at V and 4 bases at J; junction bases unmatched: 9. There are 16 residues in the CDR3. Germline loops: CDR1 MGHDK, CDR2 SYGVNS. CDR3 coding DNA: TGTGCCAGCACCCCCCGTAGGACAGGGGGCACCGGGGAGCTGTTTTTT. Its translation is CASTPRRTGGTGELFF.

CDR3 DNA sequence: TGCAGTGCCCTAACAGGGGCAGAAGCTTTCTTT. It specifies CSALTGAEAFF. V gene TRBV20-1 combines with J gene TRBJ1-1; TRBD1 agrees at 7 bases. After removal of 6 bases from V and 8 bases from J, the junction contained 6 bases not matched to a gene. CDR3 length equals 11 residues. Per the germline V gene, CDR1 is DFQATT and CDR2 is SNEGSKA (reference sequence).

This chain links TRBV7-9 with TRBJ2-1, with 8 bases identical to TRBD2. With 1 base clipped from V and 4 bases from J, the junction kept 6 bases outside the gene matches. This CDR3 has 16 amino acids. CDR1 and CDR2 from the germline V gene are SEHNR and FQNEAQ (reference sequence). CDR3: CASSLVSGGLYNEQFF. The DNA for the CDR3 is TGTGCCAGCAGCTTAGTGTCGGGGGGGCTTTACAATGAGCAGTTCTTC.